This TCR beta chain was sequenced in a study of blood T cell repertoires in COVID-19. Study at large: Italy, Spain and the United States were the sources of the convalescent and acute COVID-19 samples. The cDNA or gDNA used as material had been derived from T cells, B-cell-depleted T cells, or PBMCs.

CDR1 and CDR2 from the germline V gene are SGHRS and YFSETQ. Trimming left V 1 base short and J 4 bases short, with 15 bases between. The CDR3 contains 17 residues. In the authors' methods: The authors estimated nucleated cell counts from reference gene primer amplification. Only in-frame clones appear in the TCRdb table, and some are missing; sequencing was by immunoSEQ multiplex PCR. The V and J calls and the clone size are those of that table, but D and trimming were determined from the DNA. This sample has some 250,000 clones, with 80% to 90% found just once. The chain combines TRBV5-1 with TRBJ1-6, with D unresolved. This receptor was identified in a man aged 25-45 years who had recovered from COVID-19. Specimen: peripheral blood. CDR3 sequence reads: CASSLILSATYNSPLHF. CDR3 DNA sequence: TGCGCCAGCAGCTTGATCCTGAGCGCCACTTATAATTCACCCCTCCACTTT.